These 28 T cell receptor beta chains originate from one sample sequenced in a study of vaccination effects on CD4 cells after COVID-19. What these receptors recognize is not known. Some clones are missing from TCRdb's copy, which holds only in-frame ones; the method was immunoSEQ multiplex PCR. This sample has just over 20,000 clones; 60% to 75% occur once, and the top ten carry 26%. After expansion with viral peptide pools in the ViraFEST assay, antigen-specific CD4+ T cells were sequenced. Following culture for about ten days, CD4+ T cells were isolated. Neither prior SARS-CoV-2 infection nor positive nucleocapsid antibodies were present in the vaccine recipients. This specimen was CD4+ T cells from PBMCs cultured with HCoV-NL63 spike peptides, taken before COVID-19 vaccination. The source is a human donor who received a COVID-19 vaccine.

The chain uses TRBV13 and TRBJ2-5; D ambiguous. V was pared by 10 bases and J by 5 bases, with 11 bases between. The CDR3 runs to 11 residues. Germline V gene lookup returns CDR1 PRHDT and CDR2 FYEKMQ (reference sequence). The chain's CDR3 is CATQASETQYF. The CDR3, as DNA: TGTGCCACCCAGGCATCCGAGACCCAGTACTTC.

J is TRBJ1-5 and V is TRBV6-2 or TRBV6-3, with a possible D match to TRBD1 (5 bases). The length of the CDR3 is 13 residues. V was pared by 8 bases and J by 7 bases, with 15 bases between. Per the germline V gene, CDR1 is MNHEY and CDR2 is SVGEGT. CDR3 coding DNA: TGTGCCAGCGGCCGGGAGGGGTGGCAGCCCCAGCATTTT. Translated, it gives CASGREGWQPQHF.

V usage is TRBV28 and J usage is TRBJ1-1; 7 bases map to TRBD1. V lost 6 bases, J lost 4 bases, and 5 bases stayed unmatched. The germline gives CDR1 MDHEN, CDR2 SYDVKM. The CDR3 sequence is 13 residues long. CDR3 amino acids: CASSQGGTTEAFF. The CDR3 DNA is TGTGCCAGCAGCCAGGGGGGTACCACTGAAGCTTTCTTT.

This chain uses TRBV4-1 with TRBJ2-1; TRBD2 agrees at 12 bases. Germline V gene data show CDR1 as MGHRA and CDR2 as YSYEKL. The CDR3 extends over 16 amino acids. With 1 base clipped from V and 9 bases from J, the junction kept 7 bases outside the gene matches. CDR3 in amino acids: CASSQGTSGKGGEQFF. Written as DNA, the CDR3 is TGCGCCAGCAGCCAAGGGACTAGCGGGAAGGGGGGTGAGCAGTTCTTC.

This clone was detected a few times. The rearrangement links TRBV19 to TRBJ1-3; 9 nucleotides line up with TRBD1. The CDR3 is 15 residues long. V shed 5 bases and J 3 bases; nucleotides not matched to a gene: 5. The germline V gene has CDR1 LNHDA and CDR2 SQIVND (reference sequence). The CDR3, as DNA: TGTGCCAGTAGTCTCCGGGACAGGGATGGAAACACCATATATTTT. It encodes CASSLRDRDGNTIYF.

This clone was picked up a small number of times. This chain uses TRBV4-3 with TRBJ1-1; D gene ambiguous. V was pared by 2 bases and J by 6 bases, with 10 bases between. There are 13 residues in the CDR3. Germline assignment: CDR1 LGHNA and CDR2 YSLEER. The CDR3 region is CASSQRGGAEAFF. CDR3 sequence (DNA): TGCGCCAGCAGCCAACGGGGTGGAGCTGAAGCTTTCTTT.

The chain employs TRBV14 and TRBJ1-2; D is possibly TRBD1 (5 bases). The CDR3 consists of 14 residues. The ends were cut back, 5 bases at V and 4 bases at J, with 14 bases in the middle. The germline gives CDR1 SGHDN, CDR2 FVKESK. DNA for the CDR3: TGTGCCAGCAGCAGCGCGCAGGGTGGCTATGGCTACACCTTC. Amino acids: CASSSAQGGYGYTF.

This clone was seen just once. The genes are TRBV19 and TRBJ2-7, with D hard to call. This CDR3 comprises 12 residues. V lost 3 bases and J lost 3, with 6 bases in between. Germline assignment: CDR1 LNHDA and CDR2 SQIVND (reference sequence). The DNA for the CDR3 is TGTGCCAGTAGTATGGTTGGCTACGAGCAGTACTTC. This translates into CASSMVGYEQYF.

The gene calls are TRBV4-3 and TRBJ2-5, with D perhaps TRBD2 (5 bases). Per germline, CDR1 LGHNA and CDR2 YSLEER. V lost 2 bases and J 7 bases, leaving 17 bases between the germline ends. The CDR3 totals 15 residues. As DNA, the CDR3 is TGCGCCAGCAGCCAAAGGCCACTTATAGGAGGGACCCAGTACTTC. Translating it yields CASSQRPLIGGTQYF.

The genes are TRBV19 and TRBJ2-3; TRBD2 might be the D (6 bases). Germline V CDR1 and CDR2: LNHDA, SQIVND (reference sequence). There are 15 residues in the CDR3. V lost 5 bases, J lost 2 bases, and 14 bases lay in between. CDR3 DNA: TGTGCCAGTAGTCCCCGGGGCGGGGACACAGATACGCAGTATTTT. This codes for CASSPRGGDTDTQYF.

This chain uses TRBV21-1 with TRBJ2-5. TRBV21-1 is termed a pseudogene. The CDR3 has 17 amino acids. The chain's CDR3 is CASSTHPTGATWGRRYF. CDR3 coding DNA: TGTGCCAGCAGCACCCATCCCACGGGGGCAACATGGGGGCGTCGGTACTTC.

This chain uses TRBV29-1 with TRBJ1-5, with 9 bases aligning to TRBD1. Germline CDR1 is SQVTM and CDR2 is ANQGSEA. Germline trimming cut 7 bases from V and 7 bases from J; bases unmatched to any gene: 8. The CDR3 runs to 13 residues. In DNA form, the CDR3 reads TGCAGCGGCGCAAGGACAGGGGAACAGCCCCAGCATTTT. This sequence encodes CSGARTGEQPQHF.

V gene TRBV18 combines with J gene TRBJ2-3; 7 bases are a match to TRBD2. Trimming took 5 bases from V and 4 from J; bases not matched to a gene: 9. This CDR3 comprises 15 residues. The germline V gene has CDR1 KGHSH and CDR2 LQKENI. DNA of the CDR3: TGTGCCAGCTCATCAAGCCATGGGAGGGCAGATACGCAGTATTTT. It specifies CASSSSHGRADTQYF.

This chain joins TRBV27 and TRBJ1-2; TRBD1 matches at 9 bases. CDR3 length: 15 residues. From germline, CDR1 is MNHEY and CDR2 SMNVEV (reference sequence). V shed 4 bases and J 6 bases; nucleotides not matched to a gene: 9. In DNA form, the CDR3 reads TGTGCCAGCAGTTATACCGGGACAGGGAGGGATGGCTACACCTTC. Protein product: CASSYTGTGRDGYTF.

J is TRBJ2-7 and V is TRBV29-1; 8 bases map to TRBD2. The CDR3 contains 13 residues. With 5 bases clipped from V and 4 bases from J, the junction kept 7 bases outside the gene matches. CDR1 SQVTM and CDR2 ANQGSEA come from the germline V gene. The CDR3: CSVSTGGPYEQYF. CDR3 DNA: TGCAGCGTTTCGACGGGAGGGCCGTACGAGCAGTACTTC.

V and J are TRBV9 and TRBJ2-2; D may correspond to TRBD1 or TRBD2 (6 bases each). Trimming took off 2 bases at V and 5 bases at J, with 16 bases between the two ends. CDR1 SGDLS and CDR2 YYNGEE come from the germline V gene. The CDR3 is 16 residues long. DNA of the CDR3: TGTGCCAGCAGCGTCACCGGGGGCAGGACAACCGGGGAGCTGTTTTTT. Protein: CASSVTGGRTTGELFF.

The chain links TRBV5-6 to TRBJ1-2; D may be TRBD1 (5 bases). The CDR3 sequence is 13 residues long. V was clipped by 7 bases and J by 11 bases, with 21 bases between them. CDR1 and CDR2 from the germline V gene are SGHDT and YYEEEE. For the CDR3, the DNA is TGTGCCAGCTTGTCCCCCGCGGGGACGGGATACACCTTC. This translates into CASLSPAGTGYTF.

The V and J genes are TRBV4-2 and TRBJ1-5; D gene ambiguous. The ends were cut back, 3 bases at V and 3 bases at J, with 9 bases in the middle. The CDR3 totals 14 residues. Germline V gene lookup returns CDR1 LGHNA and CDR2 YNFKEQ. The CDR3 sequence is CASSQAIPNQPQHF. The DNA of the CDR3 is TGTGCCAGCAGCCAGGCCATTCCCAATCAGCCCCAGCATTTT.

The CDR3 DNA is TGTGCCAGCACCCGGGACAGCTTATACTATGGCTACACCTTC. Protein product: CASTRDSLYYGYTF. The V gene is TRBV6-5, the J gene TRBJ1-2, with TRBD1 matching 7 bases. J lost 3 bases, V lost 7 bases, and 8 bases had no gene match. Germline-derived CDR1 and CDR2 are MNHEY and SVGAGI. CDR3 length: 14 residues.

In nucleotides, the CDR3 is TGTGCCAGCAGCTTACCGGGACAGGGAAGGGGTCAGCCCCAGCATTTT. Protein sequence: CASSLPGQGRGQPQHF. The chain links TRBV7-8 to TRBJ1-5; 9 nucleotides align to TRBD1. The germline V gene encodes CDR1 SGHVS and CDR2 FQNEAQ. The CDR3 loop spans 16 amino acids. Trimming cost V 2 bases and J 6 bases; bases outside gene matches: 8.

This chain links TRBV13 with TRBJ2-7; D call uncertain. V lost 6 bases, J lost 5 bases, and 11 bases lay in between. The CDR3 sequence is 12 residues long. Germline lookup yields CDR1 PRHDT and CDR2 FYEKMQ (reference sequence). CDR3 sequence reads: CASSTPAHEQYF. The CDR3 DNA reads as TGTGCCAGCAGTACGCCGGCACACGAGCAGTACTTC.

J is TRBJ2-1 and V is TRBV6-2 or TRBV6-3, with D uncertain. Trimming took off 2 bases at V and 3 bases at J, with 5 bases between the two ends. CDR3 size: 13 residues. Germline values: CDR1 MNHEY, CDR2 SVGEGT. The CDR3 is CASSYLDYNEQFF. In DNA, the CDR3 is TGTGCCAGCAGTTACCTGGACTACAATGAGCAGTTCTTC.

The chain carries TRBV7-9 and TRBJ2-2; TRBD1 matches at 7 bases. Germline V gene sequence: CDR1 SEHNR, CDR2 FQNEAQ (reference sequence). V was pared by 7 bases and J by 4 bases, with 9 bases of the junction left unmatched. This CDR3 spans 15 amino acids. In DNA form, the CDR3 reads TGTGCCAGCACCCTACAGGGGAAACGCACCGGGGAGCTGTTTTTT. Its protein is CASTLQGKRTGELFF.

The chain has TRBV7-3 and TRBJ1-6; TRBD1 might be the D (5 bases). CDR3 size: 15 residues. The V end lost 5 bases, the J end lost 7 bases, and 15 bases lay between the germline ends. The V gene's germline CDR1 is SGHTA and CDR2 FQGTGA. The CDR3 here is CASSPGQVQNSPLHF. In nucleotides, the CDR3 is TGTGCCAGCAGCCCAGGGCAAGTACAGAATTCACCCCTCCACTTT.

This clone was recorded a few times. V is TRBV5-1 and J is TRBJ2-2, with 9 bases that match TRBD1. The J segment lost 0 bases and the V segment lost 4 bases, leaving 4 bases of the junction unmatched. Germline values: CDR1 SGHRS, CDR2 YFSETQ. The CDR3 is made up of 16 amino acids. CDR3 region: CASSPRTGANTGELFF. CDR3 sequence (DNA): TGCGCCAGCAGCCCCCGGACAGGGGCGAACACCGGGGAGCTGTTTTTT.

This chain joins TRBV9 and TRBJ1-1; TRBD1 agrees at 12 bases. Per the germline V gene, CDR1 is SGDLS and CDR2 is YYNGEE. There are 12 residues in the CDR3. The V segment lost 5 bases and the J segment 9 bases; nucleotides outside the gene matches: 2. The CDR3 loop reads CASRGQGAKAFF. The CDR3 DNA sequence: TGTGCCAGCAGGGGACAGGGGGCGAAAGCTTTCTTT.

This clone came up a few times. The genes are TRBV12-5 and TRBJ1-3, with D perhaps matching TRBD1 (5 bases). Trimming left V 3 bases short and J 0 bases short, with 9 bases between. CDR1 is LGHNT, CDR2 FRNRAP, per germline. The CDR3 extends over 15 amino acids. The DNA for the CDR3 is TGTGCTAGTGGTTTTACCGGGGGCTCTGGAAACACCATATATTTT. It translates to CASGFTGGSGNTIYF.

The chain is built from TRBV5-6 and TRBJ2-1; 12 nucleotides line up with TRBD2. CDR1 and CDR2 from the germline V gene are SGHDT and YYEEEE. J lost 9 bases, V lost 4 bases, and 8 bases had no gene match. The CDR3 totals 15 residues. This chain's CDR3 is CASSTPGLAGVEQFF. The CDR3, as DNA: TGTGCCAGCAGCACTCCGGGACTAGCGGGTGTTGAGCAGTTCTTC.